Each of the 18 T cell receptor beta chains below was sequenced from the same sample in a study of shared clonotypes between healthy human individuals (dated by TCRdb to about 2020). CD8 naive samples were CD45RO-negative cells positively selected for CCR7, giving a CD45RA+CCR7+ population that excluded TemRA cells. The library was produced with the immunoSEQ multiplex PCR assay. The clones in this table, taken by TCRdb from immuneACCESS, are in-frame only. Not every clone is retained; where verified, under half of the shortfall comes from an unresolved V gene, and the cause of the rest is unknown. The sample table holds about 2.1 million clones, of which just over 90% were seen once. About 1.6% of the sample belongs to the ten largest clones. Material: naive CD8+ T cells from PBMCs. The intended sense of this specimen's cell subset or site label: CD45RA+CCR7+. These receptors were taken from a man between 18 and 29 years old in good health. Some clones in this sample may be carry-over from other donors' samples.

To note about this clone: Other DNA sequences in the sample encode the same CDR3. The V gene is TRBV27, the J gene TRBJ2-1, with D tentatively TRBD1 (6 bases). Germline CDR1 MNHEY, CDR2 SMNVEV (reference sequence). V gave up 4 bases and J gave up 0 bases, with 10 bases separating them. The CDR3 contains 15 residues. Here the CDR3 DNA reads TGTGCCAGCAGTTCAGGACAGAACTCCTACAATGAGCAGTTCTTC. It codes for CASSSGQNSYNEQFF.

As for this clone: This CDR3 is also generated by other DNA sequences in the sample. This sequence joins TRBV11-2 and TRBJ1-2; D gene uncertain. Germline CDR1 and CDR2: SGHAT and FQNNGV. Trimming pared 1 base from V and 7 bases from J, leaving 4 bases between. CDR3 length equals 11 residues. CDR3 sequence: CASSLGLGYTF. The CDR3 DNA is TGTGCCAGCAGCTTAGGGCTTGGCTACACCTTC.

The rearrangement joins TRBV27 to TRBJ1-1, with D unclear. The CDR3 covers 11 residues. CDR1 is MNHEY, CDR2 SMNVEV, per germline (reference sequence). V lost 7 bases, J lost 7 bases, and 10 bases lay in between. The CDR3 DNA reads TGTGCCAGCAACGAATCTGATGAAGCTTTCTTT. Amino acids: CASNESDEAFF.

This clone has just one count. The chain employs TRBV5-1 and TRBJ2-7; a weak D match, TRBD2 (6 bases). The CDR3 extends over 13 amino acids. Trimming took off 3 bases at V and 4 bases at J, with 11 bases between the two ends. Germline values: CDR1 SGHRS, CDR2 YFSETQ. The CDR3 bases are TGCGCCAGCAGCTGGGACTTACGTTACGAGCAGTACTTC. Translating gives CASSWDLRYEQYF. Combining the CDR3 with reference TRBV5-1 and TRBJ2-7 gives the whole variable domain KAGVTQTPRYLIKTRGQQVTLSCSPISGHRSVSWYQQTPGQGLQFLFEYFSETQRNKGNFPGRFSGRQFSNSRSEMNVSTLELGDSALYLCASSWDLRYEQYFGPGTRLTVT.

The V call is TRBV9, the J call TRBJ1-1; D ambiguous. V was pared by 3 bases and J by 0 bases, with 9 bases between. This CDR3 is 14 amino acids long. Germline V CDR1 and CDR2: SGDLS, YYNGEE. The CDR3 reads CASSASYLNTEAFF. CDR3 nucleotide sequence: TGTGCCAGCAGCGCGTCATATCTGAACACTGAAGCTTTCTTT.

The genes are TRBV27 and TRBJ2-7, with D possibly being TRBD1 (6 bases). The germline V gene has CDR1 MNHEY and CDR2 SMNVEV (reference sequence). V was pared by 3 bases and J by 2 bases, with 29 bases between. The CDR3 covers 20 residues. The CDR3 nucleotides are TGTGCCAGCAGTTTTAGCTCTGCGGACGTAAACGAGGGGGTTACCTACGAGCAGTACTTC. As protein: CASSFSSADVNEGVTYEQYF.

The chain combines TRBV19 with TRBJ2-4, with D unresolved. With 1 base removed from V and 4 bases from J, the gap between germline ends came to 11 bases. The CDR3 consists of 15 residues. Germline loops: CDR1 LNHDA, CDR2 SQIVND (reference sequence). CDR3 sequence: CASSIGGSYKNIQYF. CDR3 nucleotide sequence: TGTGCCAGTAGTATAGGGGGTTCGTATAAAAACATTCAGTACTTC.

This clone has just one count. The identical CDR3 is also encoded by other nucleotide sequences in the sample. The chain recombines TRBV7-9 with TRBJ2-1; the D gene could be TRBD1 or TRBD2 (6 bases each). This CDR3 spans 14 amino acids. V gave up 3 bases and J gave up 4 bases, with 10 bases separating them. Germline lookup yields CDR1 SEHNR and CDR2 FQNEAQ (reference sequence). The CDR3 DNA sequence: TGTGCCAGCAGCTTGGGGGGCAGGTACAATGAGCAGTTCTTC. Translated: CASSLGGRYNEQFF.

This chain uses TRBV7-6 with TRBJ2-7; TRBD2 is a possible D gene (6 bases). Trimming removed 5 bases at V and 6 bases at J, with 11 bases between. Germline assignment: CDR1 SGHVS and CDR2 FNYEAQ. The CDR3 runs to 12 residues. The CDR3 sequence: CASSRGSGEQYF. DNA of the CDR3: TGTGCCAGCAGCAGGGGTAGCGGCGAGCAGTACTTC.

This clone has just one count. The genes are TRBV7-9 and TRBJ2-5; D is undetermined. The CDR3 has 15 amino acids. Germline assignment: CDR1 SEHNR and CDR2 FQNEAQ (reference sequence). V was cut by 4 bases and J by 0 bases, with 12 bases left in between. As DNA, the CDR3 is TGTGCCAGCAGCTCGTCACAGTTTTACCAAGAGACCCAGTACTTC. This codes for CASSSSQFYQETQYF.

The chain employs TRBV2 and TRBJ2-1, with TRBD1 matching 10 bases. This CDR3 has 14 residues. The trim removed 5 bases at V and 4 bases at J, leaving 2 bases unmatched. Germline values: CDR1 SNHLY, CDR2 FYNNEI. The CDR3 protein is CASSPGQGYNEQFF. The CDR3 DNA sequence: TGTGCCAGCAGTCCGGGACAGGGGTACAATGAGCAGTTCTTC. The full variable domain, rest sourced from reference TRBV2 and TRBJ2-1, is EPEVTQTPSHQVTQMGQEVILRCVPISNHLYFYWYRQILGQKVEFLVSFYNNEISEKSEIFDDQFSVERPDGSNFTLKIRSTKLEDSAMYFCASSPGQGYNEQFFGPGTRLTVL.

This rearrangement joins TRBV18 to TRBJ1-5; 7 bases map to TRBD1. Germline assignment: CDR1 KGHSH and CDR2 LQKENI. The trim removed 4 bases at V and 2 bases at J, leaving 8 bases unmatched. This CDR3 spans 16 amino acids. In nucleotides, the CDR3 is TGTGCCAGCTCACTGTACAATACAGGGGGCAATCAGCCCCAGCATTTT. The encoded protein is CASSLYNTGGNQPQHF.

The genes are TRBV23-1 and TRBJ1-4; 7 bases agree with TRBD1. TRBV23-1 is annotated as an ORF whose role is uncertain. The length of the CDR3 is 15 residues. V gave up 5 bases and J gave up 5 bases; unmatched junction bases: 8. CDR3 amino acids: CASSGGTVLNEKLFF. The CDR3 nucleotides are TGCGCCAGCAGTGGAGGGACAGTCCTCAATGAAAAACTGTTTTTT.

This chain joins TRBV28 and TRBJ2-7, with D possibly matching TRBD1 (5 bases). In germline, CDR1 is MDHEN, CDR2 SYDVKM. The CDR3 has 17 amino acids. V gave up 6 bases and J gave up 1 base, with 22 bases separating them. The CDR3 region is CASRPPNSDIKSYEQYF. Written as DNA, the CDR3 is TGTGCCAGCAGACCTCCTAACTCGGACATAAAATCCTACGAGCAGTACTTC.

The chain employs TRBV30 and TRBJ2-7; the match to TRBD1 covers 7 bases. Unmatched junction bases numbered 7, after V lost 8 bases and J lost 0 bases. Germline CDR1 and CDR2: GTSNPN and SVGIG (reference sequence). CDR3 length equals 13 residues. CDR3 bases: TGTGCCGGCGACAGGGTACGCTCCTACGAGCAGTACTTC. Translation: CAGDRVRSYEQYF.

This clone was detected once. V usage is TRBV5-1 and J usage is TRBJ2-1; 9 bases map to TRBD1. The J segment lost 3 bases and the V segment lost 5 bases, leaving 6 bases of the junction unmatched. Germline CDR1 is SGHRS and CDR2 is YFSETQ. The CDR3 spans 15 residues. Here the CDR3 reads CASRKDRGVYNEQFF. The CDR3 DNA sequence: TGCGCCAGCAGAAAGGACAGGGGCGTCTACAATGAGCAGTTCTTC.

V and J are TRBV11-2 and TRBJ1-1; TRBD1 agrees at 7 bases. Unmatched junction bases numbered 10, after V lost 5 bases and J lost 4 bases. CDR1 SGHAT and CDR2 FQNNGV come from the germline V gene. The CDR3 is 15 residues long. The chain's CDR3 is CASSQGPGQLTEAFF. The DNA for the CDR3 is TGTGCCAGCAGCCAGGGGCCGGGACAGCTCACTGAAGCTTTCTTT.

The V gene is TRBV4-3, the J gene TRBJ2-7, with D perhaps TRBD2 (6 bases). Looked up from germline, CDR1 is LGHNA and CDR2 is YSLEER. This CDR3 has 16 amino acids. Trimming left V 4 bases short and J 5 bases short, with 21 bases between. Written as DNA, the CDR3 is TGCGCCAGCAGCCTTGGGGTGGGAGGCCGGGAAAACGAGCAGTACTTC. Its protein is CASSLGVGGRENEQYF.